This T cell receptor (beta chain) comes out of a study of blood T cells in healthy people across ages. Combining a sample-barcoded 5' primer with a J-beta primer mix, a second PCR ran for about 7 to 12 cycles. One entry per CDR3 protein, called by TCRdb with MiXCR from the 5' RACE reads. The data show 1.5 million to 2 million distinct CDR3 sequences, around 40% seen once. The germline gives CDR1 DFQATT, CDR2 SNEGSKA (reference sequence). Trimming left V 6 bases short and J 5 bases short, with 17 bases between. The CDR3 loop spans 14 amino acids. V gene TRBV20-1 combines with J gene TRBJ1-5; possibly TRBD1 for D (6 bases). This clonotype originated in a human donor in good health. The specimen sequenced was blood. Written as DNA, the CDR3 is TGCAGTGCCTACGGCGGCAGGGGAGATCAGCCCCAGCATTTT. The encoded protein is CSAYGGRGDQPQHF.